This is a list of T cell receptor beta chains from one sample in a study of shared clonotypes between healthy human individuals. TCRdb's table, derived via immunoSEQ multiplex PCR, lists solely in-frame clones and lacks some. In the table there are 2 million to 2.5 million clones, roughly 92% of which are singletons. Sequenced input: naive CD4+ T cells from PBMCs. These receptors all stem from a man aged 18-30 years in good health. Some clones in this sample may be carry-over from other donors' samples. Each CDR3 is given without its conserved first and last residue.

j_call v_call cdr3_aa
TRBJ2-1 TRBV27 ASSSPSGPSYNEQF
TRBJ1-2 TRBV5-4 ASSFGTGVRGYT
TRBJ1-2 TRBV5-1 ASSSTGDYGYT
TRBJ2-5 TRBV19 ASSIFSSGRLAQY
TRBJ2-1 TRBV4-1 ASSQVELAGRNEQF
TRBJ1-2 TRBV28 ASSSSPKGLDGYT
TRBJ1-3 TRBV7-9 ASSLGQPGNTIY
TRBJ2-5 TRBV5-6 ASSLDTGETQY
TRBJ1-1 TRBV6-4 ASSVEGETEAF
TRBJ2-7 TRBV6-1 ASSLGRVFYEQY
TRBJ1-4 TRBV18 ASSSPGGELF
TRBJ2-3 TRBV6-6 ASSLSGVSTDTQY
TRBJ1-5 TRBV5-4 ASSPGGNQPQH
TRBJ1-2 TRBV5-4 ASSLPGRDHGYT
TRBJ1-1 TRBV7-9 ASSPGQGARNTEAF
TRBJ1-2 TRBV18 ASSPSTGEGYT
TRBJ1-3 TRBV9 ASSVGGTSGNTIY
TRBJ2-7 TRBV7-2 ASSLRVSVSYEQY
TRBJ2-7 TRBV4-1 ASSQESPAVYAPFSYEQY
TRBJ2-1 TRBV28 ASSLPGLAADNEQF
TRBJ2-7 TRBV28 ASRGGGTGRDVGFSYEQY
TRBJ2-2 TRBV5-1 ASNGQGAGWNTGELF
TRBJ1-1 TRBV6-1 ASSDRQGRGGFEAF
TRBJ1-1 TRBV20-1 SAADKGAF
TRBJ2-7 TRBV7-8 ASSLVTGYTYEQY
TRBJ1-3 TRBV19 ASTGSSGNTIY
TRBJ2-1 TRBV2 ASSGGGTYNEQF
TRBJ2-7 TRBV9 ASSAGPEGVREQY
TRBJ2-7 TRBV5-1 ASSLTGAVNEQY
TRBJ1-4 TRBV28 ASSLPRDRGLVIEEKLF
TRBJ2-1 TRBV18 ASSRRTGGYNEQF
TRBJ2-5 TRBV5-4 ASSLKGGETQY